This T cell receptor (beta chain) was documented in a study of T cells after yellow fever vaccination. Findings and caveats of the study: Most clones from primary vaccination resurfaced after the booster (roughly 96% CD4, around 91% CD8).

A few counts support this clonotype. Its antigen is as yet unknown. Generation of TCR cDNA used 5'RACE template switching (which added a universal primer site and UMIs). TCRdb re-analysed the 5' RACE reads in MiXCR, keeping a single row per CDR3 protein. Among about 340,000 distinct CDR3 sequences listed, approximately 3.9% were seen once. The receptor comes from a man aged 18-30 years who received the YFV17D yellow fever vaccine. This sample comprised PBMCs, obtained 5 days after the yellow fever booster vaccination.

In DNA form, the CDR3 reads TGTGCCAGCAGCCAAGACCCACAGGGGGTCTATGGCTACACCTTC. This sequence encodes CASSQDPQGVYGYTF. The genes are TRBV3-1 and TRBJ1-2; the match to TRBD1 covers 8 bases. The V gene end was trimmed by 0 bases and the J gene end by 4 bases; junction bases not matched to a gene: 4. The germline gives CDR1 LGHDT, CDR2 YNNKEL (reference sequence). CDR3 length: 15 residues.